A single sample gave rise to the 5 T cell receptor beta chains below, sequenced in a study of response to subunit inactivated influenza vaccine. TCRdb analysed the RT-PCR reads with MiXCR anew, one entry per CDR3 protein. The sample has approximately 530,000 distinct CDR3 sequences, approximately 13% seen once. The specimen was PBMCs from blood, collected roughly 48 days after vaccination. Receptor source: a man aged 50-59 years who received an inactivated influenza vaccine.

There are a few counts of this clonotype. The chain is built from TRBV6-1 and TRBJ1-5, with D perhaps matching TRBD1 (6 bases). Germline V lookup: CDR1 MNHNS, CDR2 SASEGT. The CDR3 covers 15 residues. The V gene lost 6 bases and the J gene lost 6 bases, with 18 bases spanning the gap. The CDR3 region is CASSSYREASQPQHF. In DNA form, the CDR3 reads TGTGCCAGCAGCTCCTACAGGGAAGCGAGTCAGCCCCAGCATTTT.

In its sample, this clonotype was seen many times. The rearrangement joins TRBV12-3 or TRBV12-4 to TRBJ2-3; perhaps TRBD2 as D (7 bases). V was trimmed by 1 base and J by 2 bases, leaving 16 bases between them. The CDR3 has 17 residues. CDR3 in DNA: TGTGCCAGCAGTTTAGAGGGGGGGGGTCTCTTCACAGATACGCAGTATTTT. It encodes CASSLEGGGLFTDTQYF.

CDR3 DNA: TGTGCCAGCAGTCAACTTGGGAGCACAGATACGCAGTATTTT. Translated: CASSQLGSTDTQYF. V usage is TRBV2 and J usage is TRBJ2-3; D not resolved. The V and J ends lost 5 bases and 0 bases respectively, with 9 bases between them. This CDR3 region has 14 residues. The germline V gene encodes CDR1 SNHLY and CDR2 FYNNEI.

V usage is TRBV20-1 and J usage is TRBJ2-3, with 8 bases matching TRBD2. Per germline, CDR1 DFQATT and CDR2 SNEGSKA (reference sequence). The CDR3 has 13 amino acids. J gave up 4 bases and V 4 bases, and 4 bases lay outside the gene matches. CDR3 DNA sequence: TGCAGTGCTATAGCGGGACCGTCAGATACGCAGTATTTT. Encoded protein: CSAIAGPSDTQYF.

This clonotype has a count of ten or more. The chain combines TRBV6-1 with TRBJ2-7, with a possible D match to TRBD2 (5 bases). Germline assignment: CDR1 MNHNS and CDR2 SASEGT. The CDR3 totals 14 residues. The ends were cut back, 7 bases at V and 0 bases at J, with 13 bases in the middle. This CDR3 reads CASKATGISYEQYF. In DNA, the CDR3 is TGTGCCAGCAAAGCGACCGGGATCTCCTACGAGCAGTACTTC.